Presented here are 9 T cell receptor beta chains from one specimen sequenced in a study of blood T cell repertoires in COVID-19 (TCRdb year 2020). Library construction relied on the immunoSEQ multiplex PCR assay. What TCRdb holds here is the immuneACCESS table cut down to in-frame rearrangements. Part of the clones is not present; checked against another copy, under half of the missing clones reflect an unresolved V gene, and the others are unexplained. This sample lists hundreds of thousands of clones; approximately 90% were detected once. The ten biggest clones cover almost 1.5% of the sample. Sequences were obtained from peripheral blood. All receptors derive from a woman in her 30s with active or convalescent COVID-19.

The V call is TRBV11-2, the J call TRBJ1-3; no reliable D call. The V end was cut by 2 bases, the J end by 4 bases, with 12 bases between. Germline values: CDR1 SGHAT, CDR2 FQNNGV. CDR3 length: 15 residues. Here the CDR3 reads CASSLQRLRGNTIYF. The CDR3 DNA reads TGTGCCAGCAGCTTACAGCGACTGCGGGGAAACACCATATATTTT.

This chain uses TRBV30 with TRBJ1-2; 10 bases fit TRBD1. V lost 0 bases, J lost 5 bases, and 0 bases stayed unmatched. Germline lookup yields CDR1 GTSNPN and CDR2 SVGIG (reference sequence). This CDR3 comprises 13 residues. The CDR3 is CAWSVGQGYGYTF. CDR3 sequence (DNA): TGTGCCTGGAGTGTGGGACAGGGGTATGGCTACACCTTC. The entire variable domain, with the rest obtained from reference TRBV30 and TRBJ1-2, is as follows: SQTIHQWPATLVQPVGSPLSLECTVEGTSNPNLYWYRQAAGRGLQLLFYSVGIGQISSEVPQNLSASRPQDRQFILSSKKLLLSDSGFYLCAWSVGQGYGYTFGSGTRLTVV.

The chain recombines TRBV7-2 with TRBJ1-3; the match to TRBD1 covers 9 bases. J gave up 7 bases and V 5 bases, and 12 bases lay outside the gene matches. Germline assignment: CDR1 SGHTA and CDR2 FQGNSA. This CDR3 has 16 amino acids. Here the CDR3 reads CASSPMGQGFGNTIYF. CDR3 bases: TGTGCCAGCAGCCCGATGGGACAGGGTTTCGGGAACACCATATATTTT.

The chain couples TRBV5-4 to TRBJ1-2, with TRBD1 matching 7 bases. The V segment lost 0 bases and the J segment 6 bases; nucleotides outside the gene matches: 2. The CDR3 length is 13 residues. Germline assignment: CDR1 SGHNT and CDR2 YYREEE (reference sequence). The CDR3, as DNA: TGTGCCAGCAGCTTGGAACAGGGGAATGGCTACACCTTC. It yields the protein CASSLEQGNGYTF.

About this clone: A much larger clone lies a single base off, so this may be a read error. Additional DNA sequences in this sample encode the identical CDR3. In DNA form, the CDR3 reads TGTGCCAGCAGTTACAGGGGGAACACTGAAGCTTTCTTT. Translating it yields CASSYRGNTEAFF. The chain joins TRBV2 to TRBJ1-1; 7 bases agree with TRBD1. V lost 5 bases and J lost 1; bases outside the gene matches: 1. CDR3 size: 13 residues. Germline V gene data show CDR1 as SNHLY and CDR2 as FYNNEI.

This chain joins TRBV18 and TRBJ1-5, with 10 bases aligning to TRBD1. This CDR3 has 14 residues. The V gene end was trimmed by 7 bases and the J gene end by 6 bases; junction bases not matched to a gene: 6. CDR1 and CDR2 from the germline V gene are KGHSH and LQKENI. The CDR3 nucleotides read TGTGCCAGCTGGACAGGGGGTGAGGGTCAGCCCCAGCATTTT. It translates to CASWTGGEGQPQHF.

The chain uses TRBV5-5 and TRBJ1-2, with D hard to call. The CDR3 consists of 16 residues. Trimming took 1 base from V and 1 from J, leaving 14 bases between them. Per the germline V gene, CDR1 is SGHKS and CDR2 is YYEKEE (reference sequence). The CDR3 coding sequence is TGTGCCAGCAGCTTGACGCCTGCGGCGGTTAACTATGGCTACACCTTC. It codes for CASSLTPAAVNYGYTF.

The rearrangement uses TRBV5-1 and TRBJ2-7; D is possibly TRBD2 (6 bases). CDR3 length equals 14 residues. Germline V CDR1 and CDR2: SGHRS, YFSETQ. V lost 4 bases to trimming and J lost 3 bases, with 14 bases between them. CDR3 protein: CASSRGDGSYEQYF. The CDR3 region has the DNA TGCGCCAGCAGCCGCGGGGACGGAAGCTACGAGCAGTACTTC.

The genes are TRBV7-9 and TRBJ1-3; D is uncertain. Trimming pared 9 bases from V and 1 base from J, leaving 13 bases between. Germline CDR1 SEHNR, CDR2 FQNEAQ (reference sequence). This CDR3 contains 14 residues. CDR3 coding DNA: TGTGCCAGTCTCCCTCCGAGGTCTGGAAACACCATATATTTT. This translates into CASLPPRSGNTIYF.